These T cell receptor beta chains were read from a single sample in a study of PD-1 blockade in classical Hodgkin lymphoma. Here immunoSEQ multiplex PCR was the method, and the copy in TCRdb shows in-frame clones only, minus some. In the table there are 10,000 to 15,000 clones, about four fifths of which are singletons. Sequencing was performed on CD4+ T cells from blood, taken before the fourth cycle of nivolumab. The source is a human donor with classical Hodgkin lymphoma. Both conserved end residues are part of each CDR3. D genes are given only for firm matches. Clone size is shown for a subset of rows, as once, few, many or a class of expanded clone.

-,TRBV25-1,TRBJ2-7,-,CASRGPYEQYF,TGTGCCAGCAGAGGCCCCTACGAGCAGTACTTC
few,TRBV19,TRBJ1-2,-,CASSIGPQNYGYTF,TGTGCCAGTAGTATAGGTCCCCAAAACTATGGCTACACCTTC
once,TRBV5-4,TRBJ2-3,-,CASSVLQVADTQYF,TGTGCCAGCAGCGTACTCCAGGTGGCAGATACGCAGTATTTT
few,TRBV18,TRBJ2-4,-,CASSQVDIQYF,TGTGCCAGCTCACAGGTGGACATTCAGTACTTC
-,TRBV18,TRBJ1-1,TRBD1,CASSPTGQVEAFF,TGTGCCAGCTCACCCACCGGACAGGTTGAAGCTTTCTTT
-,TRBV4-3,TRBJ1-5,-,CASSQGMDQPQHF,TGCGCCAGCAGCCAAGGAATGGATCAGCCCCAGCATTTT
once,TRBV5-1,TRBJ2-2,TRBD2,CASSSGLLNTGELFF,TGCGCCAGCAGCTCGGGACTACTTAACACCGGGGAGCTGTTTTTT
-,TRBV6-5,TRBJ1-4,-,CASSYSGGNEKLFF,TGTGCCAGCAGTTACTCCGGCGGAAATGAAAAACTGTTTTTT
-,TRBV5-6,TRBJ2-5,-,CASSSRGLETQYF,TGTGCCAGCAGCTCCCGGGGGCTGGAGACCCAGTACTTC
-,TRBV4-1,TRBJ2-1,TRBD2,CASSLLPGGGSYNEQFF,TGCGCCAGCAGCCTCCTGCCGGGGGGGGGTTCCTACAATGAGCAGTTCTTC
-,TRBV5-6,TRBJ1-5,-,CASSSGHRADQPQHF,TGTGCCAGCAGCTCGGGACACCGGGCAGATCAGCCCCAGCATTTT
-,TRBV2,TRBJ2-3,-,CASSRDRRTDTQYF,TGTGCCAGCAGCCGGGACCGACGCACAGATACGCAGTATTTT
-,TRBV6-6,TRBJ1-1,-,CASSRDRQAFF,TGTGCCAGCAGTCGCGACAGGCAAGCTTTCTTT
once,TRBV6-1,TRBJ1-2,TRBD1,CASSGGTVYGYTF,TGTGCCAGCAGTGGGGGGACAGTCTATGGCTACACCTTC
-,TRBV2,TRBJ1-4,TRBD1,CASSEGVRQGNEKLFF,TGTGCCAGCAGTGAGGGGGTGAGACAGGGGAATGAAAAACTGTTTTTT
-,TRBV6-6,TRBJ2-7,TRBD2,CASSRGGSLIYEQYF,TGTGCCAGCAGTAGGGGCGGGAGTCTGATCTACGAGCAGTACTTC
-,TRBV27,TRBJ2-2,-,CASSLNFGTLNTGELFF,TGTGCCAGCAGTTTAAATTTCGGGACGCTGAACACCGGGGAGCTGTTTTTT
-,TRBV19,TRBJ1-1,-,CASSARFWNTEAFF,TGTGCCAGTAGTGCAAGGTTTTGGAACACTGAAGCTTTCTTT
-,TRBV6-1,TRBJ2-5,TRBD2,CASSEILAGALYQETQYF,TGTGCCAGCAGTGAGATACTAGCGGGAGCCCTGTACCAAGAGACCCAGTACTTC
-,TRBV6-6,TRBJ1-1,-,CASKRGLNTEAFF,TGTGCCAGCAAAAGAGGCCTCAACACTGAAGCTTTCTTT
once,TRBV9,TRBJ2-1,TRBD2,CASSLSGRGYNEQFF,TGTGCCAGCAGCCTTAGCGGGAGAGGATACAATGAGCAGTTCTTC
-,TRBV18,TRBJ1-6,TRBD1,CASSPQRQGGSPLHF,TGTGCCAGCTCACCTCAAAGACAGGGAGGCTCACCCCTCCACTTT
-,TRBV25-1,TRBJ1-4,-,CASGKDTGGWEKLFF,TGTGCCAGCGGGAAAGACACGGGCGGGTGGGAAAAACTGTTTTTT
-,TRBV27,TRBJ2-2,-,CASSLRLRTGELFF,TGTGCCAGCAGTTTACGACTACGCACCGGGGAGCTGTTTTTT
-,TRBV5-1,TRBJ1-2,TRBD1,CASSLSGQGSYGYTF,TGCGCCAGCAGCCTCTCGGGACAGGGGAGCTATGGCTACACCTTC
-,TRBV5-1,TRBJ1-5,-,CASRSDPNSNQPQHF,TGCGCCAGCAGGTCGGACCCAAATAGCAATCAGCCCCAGCATTTT
-,TRBV10-3,TRBJ1-1,-,CAINGAGLKNTEAFF,TGTGCCATCAACGGTGCCGGACTGAAGAACACTGAAGCTTTCTTT
-,TRBV15,TRBJ2-7,TRBD1,CATSRGRRDRRTYEQYF,TGTGCCACCAGCAGAGGCCGCCGGGACAGGAGAACCTACGAGCAGTACTTC
-,TRBV7-2,TRBJ2-3,-,CASSLYYSSTDTQYF,TGTGCCAGCAGCTTATACTATTCTAGCACAGATACGCAGTATTTT
-,TRBV2,TRBJ2-7,-,CASSKDSGEQYF,TGTGCCAGCAGTAAGGACTCAGGAGAGCAGTACTTC
-,TRBV7-8,TRBJ1-2,-,CASSLALVGASGYTF,TGTGCCAGCAGCTTAGCGCTAGTGGGGGCGAGTGGCTACACCTTC
-,TRBV11-2,TRBJ1-3,TRBD1,CASSFYPTGASGNTIYF,TGTGCCAGCAGCTTCTACCCCACAGGGGCGTCCGGAAACACCATATATTTT
few,TRBV28,TRBJ2-7,-,CASSSDSHSYEQYF,TGTGCCAGCAGTTCGGACAGCCACTCCTACGAGCAGTACTTC
-,TRBV6-1,TRBJ1-3,-,CASRRTPTKGDTIYF,TGTGCCAGCAGGCGTACCCCGACAAAAGGGGACACCATATATTTT
-,TRBV14,TRBJ2-1,TRBD2,CASSRGLAGGNEQFF,TGTGCCAGCAGCCGCGGACTAGCGGGGGGGAATGAGCAGTTCTTC
-,TRBV30,TRBJ2-2,-,CACPGATGELFF,TGTGCCTGCCCAGGGGCCACCGGGGAGCTGTTTTTT
-,TRBV19,TRBJ1-5,-,CASSITRLVSNQPQHF,TGTGCCAGTAGTATTACCAGGTTGGTTAGCAATCAGCCCCAGCATTTT
-,TRBV30,TRBJ2-1,TRBD2,CAWSPGLAGSHNEQFF,TGTGCCTGGAGTCCTGGACTAGCGGGATCCCACAATGAGCAGTTCTTC
-,TRBV10-1,TRBJ2-3,TRBD1,CASSDLPGTGGTDTQYF,TGCGCCAGCAGTGACCTACCCGGGACAGGGGGCACAGATACGCAGTATTTT
-,TRBV4-1,TRBJ1-5,-,CASSQVSLAGGDNQPQHF,TGCGCCAGCAGCCAAGTTTCTCTCGCCGGGGGTGACAATCAGCCCCAGCATTTT
-,TRBV7-9,TRBJ2-1,-,CASSPPFRYGNEQFF,TGTGCCAGCAGCCCGCCTTTTAGGTACGGCAATGAGCAGTTCTTC